This T cell receptor (beta chain) is drawn from a study of CD8 T cells in Susac syndrome. Study-wide results and caveats: The number of individuals included in the study's TCR sequencing and HLA analysis was acknowledged as relatively small.

V was trimmed by 2 bases and J by 0 bases, leaving 17 bases between them. Germline values: CDR1 MNHEY, CDR2 SVGAGI. The CDR3 runs 18 residues. Reverse transcription used roughly 0.45 to 1 ug RNA and random hexamers. In TCRdb, the immunoSEQ multiplex PCR reads were re-called with MiXCR into one record per CDR3 protein. Of 55,000 to 70,000 distinct CDR3 sequences listed, 85% to 95% are singletons. For this clonotype: Its antigen remains unidentified.

This sequence originates from a human donor in good health. This chain joins TRBV6-5 and TRBJ1-5, with a possible D match to TRBD1 (5 bases). What was sequenced was CD8+ T cells from PBMCs. The CDR3 coding sequence is TGTGCCAGCAGTTACGCAAAGAGGGACCCCCATAGCAATCAGCCCCAGCATTTT. It specifies CASSYAKRDPHSNQPQHF.